The TCR beta chain described here comes from a study of T cell repertoires in cytomegalovirus infection. The overall study: Both recently identified HLA-C-restricted and well-studied HLA-B-restricted CMV epitopes were used in the study. From public TCR beta signatures came an indication of both CMV infection and matching HLA type.

About this clonotype: Its target is not known.

General study results and limits: Dominating the ex vivo response were TCR beta clonotypes that were CMV-specific and HLA-C-restricted. Identification of carriers of CMV plus the relevant HLA was performed using cumulative public TCR beta family frequency.

A single record per CDR3 protein comes from TCRdb applying MiXCR to the reads. The data show 800,000 to 950,000 distinct CDR3 sequences, around a third seen once. CDR1 is MDHEN, CDR2 SYDVKM, per germline. V lost 3 bases and J lost 8, with 11 bases in between. The length of the CDR3 is 13 residues. This material consisted of cultured CD8+ T cells from PBMCs, taken from culture after CMV antigen stimulation. The gene calls are TRBV28 and TRBJ2-1; no definite D call. This receptor was identified in a human donor in good health (CMV status not recorded). Some clones in this sample may be carry-over from other donors' samples. This chain's CDR3 is CASSLARYYEQFF. The CDR3 DNA follows: TGTGCCAGCAGTTTGGCCAGATATTATGAGCAGTTCTTC.